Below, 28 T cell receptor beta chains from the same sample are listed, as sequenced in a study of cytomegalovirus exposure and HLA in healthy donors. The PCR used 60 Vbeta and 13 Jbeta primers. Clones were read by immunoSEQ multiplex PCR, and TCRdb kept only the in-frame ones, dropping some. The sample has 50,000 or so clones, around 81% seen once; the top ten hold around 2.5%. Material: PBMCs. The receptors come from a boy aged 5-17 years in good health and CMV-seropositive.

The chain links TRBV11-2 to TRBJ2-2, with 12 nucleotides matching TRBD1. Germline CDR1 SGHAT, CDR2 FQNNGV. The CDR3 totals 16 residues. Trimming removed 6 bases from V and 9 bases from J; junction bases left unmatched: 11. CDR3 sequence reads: CASRKPGQGASRELFF. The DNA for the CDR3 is TGTGCCAGCAGGAAACCGGGACAGGGGGCTTCGAGGGAGCTGTTTTTT.

This chain's CDR3 is CASSQDPGLGVQTQYF. CDR3 sequence (DNA): TGTGCCAGCAGCCAAGACCCTGGCCTGGGAGTGCAGACCCAGTACTTC. V gene TRBV14 combines with J gene TRBJ2-5; D possibly corresponds to TRBD2 (5 bases). The CDR3 sequence is 16 residues long. The V gene lost 0 bases and the J gene lost 6 bases, with 17 bases spanning the gap. Germline V gene lookup returns CDR1 SGHDN and CDR2 FVKESK.

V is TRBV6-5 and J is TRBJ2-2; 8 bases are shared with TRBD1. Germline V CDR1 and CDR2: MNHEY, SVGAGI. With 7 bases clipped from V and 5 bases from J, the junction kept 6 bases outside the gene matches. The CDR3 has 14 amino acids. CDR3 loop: CASIHRQGTGELFF. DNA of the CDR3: TGTGCCAGCATTCACCGACAGGGGACCGGGGAGCTGTTTTTT.

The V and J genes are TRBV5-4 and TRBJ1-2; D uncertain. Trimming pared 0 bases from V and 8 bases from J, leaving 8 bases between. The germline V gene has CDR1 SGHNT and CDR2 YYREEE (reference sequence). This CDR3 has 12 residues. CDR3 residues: CASSLGDRGYTF. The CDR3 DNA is TGTGCCAGCAGCTTGGGCGATCGGGGCTACACCTTC.

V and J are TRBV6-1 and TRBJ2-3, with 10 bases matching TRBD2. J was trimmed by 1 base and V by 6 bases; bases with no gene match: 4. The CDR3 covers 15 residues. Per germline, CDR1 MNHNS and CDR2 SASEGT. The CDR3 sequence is CASRPGLAGTDTQYF. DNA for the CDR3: TGTGCCAGCAGACCCGGACTAGCGGGCACAGATACGCAGTATTTT.

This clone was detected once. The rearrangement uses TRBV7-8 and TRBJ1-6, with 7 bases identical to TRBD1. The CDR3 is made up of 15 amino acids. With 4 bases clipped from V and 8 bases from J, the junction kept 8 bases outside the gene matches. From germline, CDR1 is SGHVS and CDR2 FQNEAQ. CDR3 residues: CASSSQQGRYSPLHF. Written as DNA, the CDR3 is TGTGCCAGCAGCTCGCAACAGGGGAGGTATTCACCCCTCCACTTT.

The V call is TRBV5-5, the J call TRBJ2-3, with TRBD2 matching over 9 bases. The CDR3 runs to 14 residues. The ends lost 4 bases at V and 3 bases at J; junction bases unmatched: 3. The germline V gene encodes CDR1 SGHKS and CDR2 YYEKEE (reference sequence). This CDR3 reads CASSRGGATDTQYF. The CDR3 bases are TGTGCCAGCAGCCGCGGGGGGGCAACAGATACGCAGTATTTT.

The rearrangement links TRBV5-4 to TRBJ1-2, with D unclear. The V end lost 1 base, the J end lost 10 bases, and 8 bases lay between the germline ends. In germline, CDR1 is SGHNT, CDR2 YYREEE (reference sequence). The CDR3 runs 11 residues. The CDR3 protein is CASSLNFFYTF. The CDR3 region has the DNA TGTGCCAGCAGCTTGAACTTTTTCTACACCTTC.

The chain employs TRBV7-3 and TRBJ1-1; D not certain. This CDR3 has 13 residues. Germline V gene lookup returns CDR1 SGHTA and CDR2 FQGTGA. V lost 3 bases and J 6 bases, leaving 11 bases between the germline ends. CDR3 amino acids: CASSFYSQSEAFF. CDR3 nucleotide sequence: TGTGCCAGCAGCTTTTATAGCCAATCTGAAGCTTTCTTT.

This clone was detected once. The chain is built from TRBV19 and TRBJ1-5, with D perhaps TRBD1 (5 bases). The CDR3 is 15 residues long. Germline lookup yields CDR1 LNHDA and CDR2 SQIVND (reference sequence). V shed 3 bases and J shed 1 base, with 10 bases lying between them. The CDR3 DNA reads TGTGCCAGTAGTATTAGGGGTTCCAGCAATCAGCCCCAGCATTTT. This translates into CASSIRGSSNQPQHF.

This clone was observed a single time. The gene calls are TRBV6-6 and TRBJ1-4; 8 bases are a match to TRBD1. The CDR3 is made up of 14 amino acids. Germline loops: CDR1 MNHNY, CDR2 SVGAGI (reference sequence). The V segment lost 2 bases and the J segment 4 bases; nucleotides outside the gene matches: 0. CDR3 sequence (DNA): TGTGCCAGCAGTTACGGACAGGGTAATGAAAAACTGTTTTTT. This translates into CASSYGQGNEKLFF.

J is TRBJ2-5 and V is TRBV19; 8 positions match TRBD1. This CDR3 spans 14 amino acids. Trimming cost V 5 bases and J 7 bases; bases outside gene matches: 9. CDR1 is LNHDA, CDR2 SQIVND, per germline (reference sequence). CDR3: CASSRNVQGGTQYF. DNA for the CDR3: TGTGCCAGTAGTCGCAACGTACAGGGGGGGACCCAGTACTTC.

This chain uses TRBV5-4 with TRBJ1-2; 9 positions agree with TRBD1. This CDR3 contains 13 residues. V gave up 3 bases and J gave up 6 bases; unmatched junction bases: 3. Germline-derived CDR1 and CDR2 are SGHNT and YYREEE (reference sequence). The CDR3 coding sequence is TGTGCCAGCAGCTGGGACAGGGCTAATGGCTACACCTTC. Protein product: CASSWDRANGYTF.

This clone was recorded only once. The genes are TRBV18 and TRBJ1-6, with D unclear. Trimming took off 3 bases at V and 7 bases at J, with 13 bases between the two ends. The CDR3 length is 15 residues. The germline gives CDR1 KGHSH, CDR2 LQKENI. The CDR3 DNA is TGTGCCAGCTCACCGGTCGGACTTAGAAATTCACCCCTCCACTTT. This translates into CASSPVGLRNSPLHF.

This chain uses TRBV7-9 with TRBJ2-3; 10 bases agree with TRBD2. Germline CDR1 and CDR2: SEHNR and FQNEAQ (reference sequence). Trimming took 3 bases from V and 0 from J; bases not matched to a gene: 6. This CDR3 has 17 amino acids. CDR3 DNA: TGTGCCAGCAGCTTTAGCGGGGGGTACTCTAGCACAGATACGCAGTATTTT. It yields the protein CASSFSGGYSSTDTQYF.

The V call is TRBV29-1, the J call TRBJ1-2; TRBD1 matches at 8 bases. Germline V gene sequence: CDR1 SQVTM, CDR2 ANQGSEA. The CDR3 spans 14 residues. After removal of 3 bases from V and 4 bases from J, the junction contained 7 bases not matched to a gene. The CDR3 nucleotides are TGCAGCGTTGAGGAGGACAGGGTCGTCTATGGCTACACCTTC. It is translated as CSVEEDRVVYGYTF.

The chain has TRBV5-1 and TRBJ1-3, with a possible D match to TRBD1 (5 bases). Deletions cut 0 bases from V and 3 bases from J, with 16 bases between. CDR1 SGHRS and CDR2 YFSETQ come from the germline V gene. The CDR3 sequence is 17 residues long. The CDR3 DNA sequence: TGCGCCAGCAGCTTGGGGTTGAAGGGGCGCCGTGGAAACACCATATATTTT. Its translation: CASSLGLKGRRGNTIYF.

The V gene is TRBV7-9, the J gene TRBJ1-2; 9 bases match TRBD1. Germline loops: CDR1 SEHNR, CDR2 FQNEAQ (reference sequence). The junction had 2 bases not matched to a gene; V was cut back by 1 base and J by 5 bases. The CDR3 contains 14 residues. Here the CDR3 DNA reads TGTGCCAGCAGCTTAGAACAGGGGGCGTATGGCTACACCTTC. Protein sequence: CASSLEQGAYGYTF. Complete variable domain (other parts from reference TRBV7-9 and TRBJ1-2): DTGVSQNPRHKITKRGQNVTFRCDPISEHNRLYWYRQTLGQGPEFLTYFQNEAQLEKSRLLSDRFSAERPKGSFSTLEIQRTEQGDSAMYLCASSLEQGAYGYTFGSGTRLTVV.

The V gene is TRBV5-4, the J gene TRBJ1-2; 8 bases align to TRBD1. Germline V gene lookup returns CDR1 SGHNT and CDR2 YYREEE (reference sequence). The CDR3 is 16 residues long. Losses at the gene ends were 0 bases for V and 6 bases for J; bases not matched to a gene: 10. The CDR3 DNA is TGTGCCAGCAGCTTGGGACAGGGGACATCGATTCATGGCTACACCTTC. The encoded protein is CASSLGQGTSIHGYTF.

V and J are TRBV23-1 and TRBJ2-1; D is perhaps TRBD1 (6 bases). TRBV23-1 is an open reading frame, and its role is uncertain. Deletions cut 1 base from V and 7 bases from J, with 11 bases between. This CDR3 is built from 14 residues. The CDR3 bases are TGCGCCAGCAGTCAATTATCAGGGGCGAATGAGCAGTTCTTC. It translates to CASSQLSGANEQFF.

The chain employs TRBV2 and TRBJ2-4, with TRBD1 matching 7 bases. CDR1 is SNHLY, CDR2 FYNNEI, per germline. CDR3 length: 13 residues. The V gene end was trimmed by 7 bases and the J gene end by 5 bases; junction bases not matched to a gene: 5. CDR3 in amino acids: CASKSGQENIQYF. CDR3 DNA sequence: TGTGCCAGCAAATCCGGACAGGAAAACATTCAGTACTTC.

CDR3 coding DNA: TGTGCCAGCAGCTTGGATCTAGTCGCCTACGAGCAGTACTTC. It specifies CASSLDLVAYEQYF. This chain connects TRBV5-5 to TRBJ2-7; D is uncertain. The V gene's germline CDR1 is SGHKS and CDR2 YYEKEE (reference sequence). The CDR3 runs 14 residues. Trimming took off 0 bases at V and 2 bases at J, with 9 bases between the two ends.

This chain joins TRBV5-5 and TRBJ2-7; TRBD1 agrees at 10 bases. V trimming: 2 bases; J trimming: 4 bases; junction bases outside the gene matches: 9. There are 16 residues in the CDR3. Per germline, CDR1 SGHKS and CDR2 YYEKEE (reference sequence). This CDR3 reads CASSFDRDRGHYEQYF. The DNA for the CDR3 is TGTGCCAGCAGCTTCGACCGGGACAGGGGACATTACGAGCAGTACTTC.

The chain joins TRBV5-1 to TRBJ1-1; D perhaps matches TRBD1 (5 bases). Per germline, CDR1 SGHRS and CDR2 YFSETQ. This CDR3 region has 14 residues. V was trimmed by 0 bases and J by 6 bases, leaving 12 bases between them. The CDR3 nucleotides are TGCGCCAGCAGCTTGGGGACACCGAGAGCTGAAGCTTTCTTT. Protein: CASSLGTPRAEAFF. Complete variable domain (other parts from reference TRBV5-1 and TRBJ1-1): KAGVTQTPRYLIKTRGQQVTLSCSPISGHRSVSWYQQTPGQGLQFLFEYFSETQRNKGNFPGRFSGRQFSNSRSEMNVSTLELGDSALYLCASSLGTPRAEAFFGQGTRLTVV.

DNA of the CDR3: TGTGCCAGCAGCTTTAGCGGGGGGCCCACAGATACGCAGTATTTT. Protein sequence: CASSFSGGPTDTQYF. The V call is TRBV7-3, the J call TRBJ2-3, with 10 bases fitting TRBD2. CDR1 is SGHTA and CDR2 is FQGTGA in the germline V gene. The CDR3 consists of 15 residues. V lost 3 bases to trimming and J lost 2 bases; unmatched junction nucleotides: 2.

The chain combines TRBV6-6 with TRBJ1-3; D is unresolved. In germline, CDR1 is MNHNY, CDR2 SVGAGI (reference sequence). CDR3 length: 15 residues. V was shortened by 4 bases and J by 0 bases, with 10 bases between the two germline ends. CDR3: CASSLRESSGNTIYF. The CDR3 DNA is TGTGCCAGCAGTTTACGCGAGAGCTCTGGAAACACCATATATTTT.

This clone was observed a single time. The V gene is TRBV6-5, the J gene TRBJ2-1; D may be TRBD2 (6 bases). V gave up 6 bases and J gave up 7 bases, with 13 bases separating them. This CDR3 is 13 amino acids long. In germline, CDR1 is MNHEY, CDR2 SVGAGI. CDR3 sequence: CASRPGTDNEQFF. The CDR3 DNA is TGTGCCAGCAGGCCCGGGACTGATAATGAGCAGTTCTTC.

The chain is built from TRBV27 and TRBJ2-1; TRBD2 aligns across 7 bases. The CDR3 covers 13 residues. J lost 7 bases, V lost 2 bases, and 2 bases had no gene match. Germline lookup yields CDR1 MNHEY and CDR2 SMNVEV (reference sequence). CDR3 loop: CASSLVGGNEQFF. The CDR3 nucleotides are TGTGCCAGCAGTTTAGTCGGGGGGAATGAGCAGTTCTTC.